This TCR beta chain was recorded in a study of post-analysis software for immune sequencing data. Overall study results and limits: The study found significantly lower normalized Chao1 diversity in multiple sclerosis patients than in controls. Batch-mates among the samples co-clustered strongly by F measure. With TRBV5-6, TRBV5-1 and TRBV20-1 included, about five TRBV segments were more frequent in patients than in controls.

CDR3 length: 15 residues. Germline V gene data show CDR1 as SNHLY and CDR2 as FYNNEI. With 1 base clipped from V and 10 bases from J, the junction kept 11 bases outside the gene matches. On this clonotype: Its antigen remains unidentified.

Researchers reported that TCR beta cDNA libraries carried unique molecular identifiers. One entry per CDR3 protein, called by TCRdb with MiXCR from the PCR reads. The data show more than 500,000 distinct CDR3 sequences, under 40% seen once. The V and J genes are TRBV2 and TRBJ1-1, with TRBD1 matching over 8 bases. The receptor was isolated from a girl aged 2-17 years with multiple sclerosis. The specimen sequenced was blood. CDR3: CASSEDGRGREGAFF. The CDR3 DNA is TGTGCCAGCAGTGAAGATGGCAGGGGGCGTGAAGGAGCTTTCTTT.